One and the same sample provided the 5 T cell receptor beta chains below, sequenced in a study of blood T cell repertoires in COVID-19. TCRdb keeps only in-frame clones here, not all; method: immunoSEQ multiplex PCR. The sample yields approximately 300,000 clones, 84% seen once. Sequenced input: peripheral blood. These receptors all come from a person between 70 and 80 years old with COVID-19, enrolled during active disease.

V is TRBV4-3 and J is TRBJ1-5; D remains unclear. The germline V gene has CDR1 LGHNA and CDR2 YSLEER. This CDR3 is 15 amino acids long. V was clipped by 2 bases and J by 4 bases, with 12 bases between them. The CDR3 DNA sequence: TGCGCCAGCAGCCAATCGGTGGGAGGGAATCAGCCCCAGCATTTT. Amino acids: CASSQSVGGNQPQHF.

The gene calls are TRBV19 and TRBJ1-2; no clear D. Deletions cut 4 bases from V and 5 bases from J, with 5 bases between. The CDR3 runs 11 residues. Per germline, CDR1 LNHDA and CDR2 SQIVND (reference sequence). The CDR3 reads CASSTLYGYTF. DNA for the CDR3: TGTGCCAGTAGTACCTTATATGGCTACACCTTC.

CDR3 sequence reads: CASKEGAHNEKLFF. The CDR3 bases are TGTGCCAGCAAGGAGGGGGCCCATAATGAAAAACTGTTTTTT. The J gene is TRBJ1-4, the V gene TRBV28; 7 bases agree with TRBD1. J was trimmed by 4 bases and V by 7 bases; bases with no gene match: 6. This CDR3 contains 14 residues. The germline gives CDR1 MDHEN, CDR2 SYDVKM.

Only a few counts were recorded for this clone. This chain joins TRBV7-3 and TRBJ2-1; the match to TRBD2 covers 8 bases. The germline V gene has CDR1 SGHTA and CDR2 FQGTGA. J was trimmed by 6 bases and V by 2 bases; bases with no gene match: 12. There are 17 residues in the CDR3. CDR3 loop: CASSLSTGGHGGNEQFF. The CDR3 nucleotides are TGTGCCAGCAGCTTATCAACGGGAGGGCACGGGGGCAATGAGCAGTTCTTC. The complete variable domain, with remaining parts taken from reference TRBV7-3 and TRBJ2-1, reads GAGVSQTPSNKVTEKGKYVELRCDPISGHTALYWYRQSLGQGPEFLIYFQGTGAADDSGLPNDRFFAVRPEGSVSTLKIQRTERGDSAVYLCASSLSTGGHGGNEQFFGPGTRLTVL.

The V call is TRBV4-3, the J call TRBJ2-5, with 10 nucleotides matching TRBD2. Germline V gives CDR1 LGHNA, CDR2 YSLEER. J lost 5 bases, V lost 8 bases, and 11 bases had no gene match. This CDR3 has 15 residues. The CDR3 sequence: CASATTSGDGETQYF. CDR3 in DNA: TGCGCCAGCGCCACAACTAGCGGGGATGGGGAGACCCAGTACTTC.